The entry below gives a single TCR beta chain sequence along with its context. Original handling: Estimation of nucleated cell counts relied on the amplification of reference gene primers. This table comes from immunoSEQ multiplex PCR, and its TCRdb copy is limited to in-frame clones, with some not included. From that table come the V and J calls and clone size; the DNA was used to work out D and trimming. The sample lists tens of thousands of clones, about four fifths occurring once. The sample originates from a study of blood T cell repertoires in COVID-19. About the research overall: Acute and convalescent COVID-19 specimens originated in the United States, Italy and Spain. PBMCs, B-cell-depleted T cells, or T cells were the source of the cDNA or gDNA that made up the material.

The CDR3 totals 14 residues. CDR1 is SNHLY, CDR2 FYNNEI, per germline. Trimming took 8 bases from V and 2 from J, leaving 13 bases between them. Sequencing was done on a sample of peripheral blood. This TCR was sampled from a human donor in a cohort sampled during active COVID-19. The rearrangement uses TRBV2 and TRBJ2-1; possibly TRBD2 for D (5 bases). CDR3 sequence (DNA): TGTGCCAGCCAGAAGAGCGGCACCTACAATGAGCAGTTCTTC. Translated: CASQKSGTYNEQFF.